The 6 T cell receptor beta chains presented below share a single source sample, sequenced in a study of breast tumors, draining lymph nodes, adjacent tissues. In TCRdb, the multiplex PCR reads were re-called with MiXCR into one record per CDR3 protein. The profile shows some 250,000 distinct CDR3 sequences, 30% to 35% of them singletons. The lymph nodes were axillary draining lymph nodes from breast cancer patients. Sequencing was done on a sample of axillary lymph node tissue. The receptors originated from a female donor with breast cancer. Some clones in this sample may be carry-over from other donors' samples.

To note about this clonotype: In this CDR3 the conserved last residue, phenylalanine or tryptophan, is missing, so a read error is likely. The chain joins TRBV9 to TRBJ2-4, with a possible D match to TRBD1 (6 bases). The V gene's germline CDR1 is SGDLS and CDR2 YYNGEE. The CDR3 consists of 13 residues. The ends were cut back, 3 bases at V and 7 bases at J, with 11 bases in the middle. The CDR3 region has the DNA TGTGCCAGCAGCGGGAGGACAGCCAACATTCAGTACTCC. This encodes CASSGRTANIQYS.

Details on this clonotype: This could be a read error, since a much larger clone is one nucleotide away. V is TRBV11-2 and J is TRBJ1-6, with D maybe TRBD1 (6 bases). This CDR3 is 19 amino acids long. Trimming took off 6 bases at V and 5 bases at J, with 26 bases between the two ends. Germline loops: CDR1 SGHAT, CDR2 FQNNGV. The CDR3 nucleotides are TGTGCCAGCAGTATATATGCCGGACCGGGGGGCCTCAATAATTCACCCCTCCACTTT. Its translation is CASSIYAGPGGLNNSPLHF.

The chain employs TRBV5-6 and TRBJ2-7, with a tentative D call TRBD1 (5 bases). Trimming took 4 bases from V and 7 from J, leaving 9 bases between them. Germline assignment: CDR1 SGHDT and CDR2 YYEEEE. The CDR3 covers 11 residues. The CDR3 protein is CASSVGHEQYF. As DNA, the CDR3 is TGTGCCAGCAGCGTAGGACATGAGCAGTACTTC.

This clonotype was counted many times. This chain connects TRBV5-1 to TRBJ1-3; no firm D call. Germline CDR1 is SGHRS and CDR2 is YFSETQ. The CDR3 is 15 residues long. Trimming stripped 0 bases from V and 0 bases from J, with 7 bases between. The CDR3 loop is CASSLVPHSGNTIYF. DNA of the CDR3: TGCGCCAGCAGCTTGGTACCGCACTCTGGAAACACCATATATTTT.

This clonotype was recorded at least ten times. The chain links TRBV12-3 or TRBV12-4 to TRBJ2-2; D is ambiguous. Trimming removed 2 bases from V and 7 bases from J, with 11 bases in between. This CDR3 has 14 residues. CDR3 nucleotide sequence: TGTGCCAGCAGTTTAAACAGAAATATCGGGGAGCTGTTTTTT. It is translated as CASSLNRNIGELFF.

In this sample, this clonotype turned up many times. This chain joins TRBV7-9 and TRBJ1-6; 10 bases align to TRBD1. The length of the CDR3 is 14 residues. Germline lookup yields CDR1 SEHNR and CDR2 FQNEAQ (reference sequence). V dropped 5 bases and J dropped 9; count of bases not matched to a gene: 4. The CDR3 is CASSERDRGSPLHF. CDR3 sequence (DNA): TGTGCCAGCAGCGAGCGGGACAGGGGTTCACCCCTCCACTTT.